This is a list of T cell receptor beta chains from one sample in a study of blood T cell repertoires in COVID-19. Libraries were prepared by immunoSEQ multiplex PCR; TCRdb keeps only in-frame clonotypes and omits some of them. The data show 250,000 to 300,000 clones, with over 75% seen just once and about 10% held by the top ten. Sequencing input: peripheral blood. The receptors stem from a woman in her sixties or seventies with COVID-19, enrolled during active disease. The CDR3 runs from the conserved cysteine through the conserved F or W. The order of the fields is D gene, clone size, J gene, V gene, CDR3 protein, CDR3 DNA. A D gene is named only where the DNA matches it firmly. Rows may omit the clone size; those that give it use once, few, many or a size class.

>NA|NA|TRBJ2-7|TRBV21-1
CASSKELYEQYF
TGTGCCAGCAGCAAAGAACTTTACGAGCAGTACTTC
>NA|few|TRBJ1-1|TRBV5-1
CASSLRGSGAGVTEAFF
TGCGCCAGCAGCCTGCGGGGGTCGGGAGCAGGCGTCACTGAAGCTTTCTTT
>NA|NA|TRBJ1-4|TRBV7-9
CASSLSGAEDEKLFF
TGTGCCAGCAGCTTAAGTGGAGCTGAGGATGAAAAACTGTTTTTT
>TRBD2|NA|TRBJ2-5|TRBV10-3
CAISETGREDETQYF
TGTGCCATCAGTGAGACCGGGCGGGAGGATGAGACCCAGTACTTC
>NA|NA|TRBJ1-5|TRBV28
CASSTLGGPDQPQHF
TGTGCCAGCAGTACTCTTGGCGGGCCCGATCAGCCCCAGCATTTT
>TRBD2|NA|TRBJ2-7|TRBV6-6
CASNNFPSGNYEQYF
TGTGCCAGCAACAATTTTCCTAGCGGGAACTACGAGCAGTACTTC
>NA|NA|TRBJ1-1|TRBV6-2/TRBV6-3
CASSYHGGVYVWNTEAFF
TGTGCCAGCAGTTATCATGGAGGGGTTTACGTATGGAACACTGAAGCTTTCTTT
>NA|NA|TRBJ1-3|TRBV16
CASKFSTVLGNTIYF
TGTGCCAGCAAATTTTCGACTGTTCTCGGAAACACCATATATTTT
>TRBD1|NA|TRBJ1-4|TRBV27
CASSRTGVFTNEKLFF
TGTGCCAGCTCCCGGACAGGAGTTTTTACTAATGAAAAACTGTTTTTT
>NA|NA|TRBJ2-1|TRBV5-1
CASSLGRNNEQFF
TGCGCCAGCAGCTTGGGGAGGAACAATGAGCAGTTCTTC
>TRBD2|NA|TRBJ2-1|TRBV6-4
CASSRLAGAGEQFF
TGTGCCAGCAGCAGACTAGCGGGAGCGGGGGAGCAGTTCTTC
>NA|NA|TRBJ2-7|TRBV5-1
CASSLSAGSSYEQYF
TGCGCCAGCAGCTTGTCGGCCGGGAGTTCCTACGAGCAGTACTTC
>NA|NA|TRBJ2-2|TRBV30
CARTLTGSSAGPGELFF
TGTGCCCGGACGCTAACCGGGTCTAGCGCCGGACCCGGGGAGCTGTTTTTT
>TRBD2|NA|TRBJ2-5|TRBV6-5
CASKLAGGETQYF
TGTGCCAGCAAGCTAGCGGGAGGAGAGACCCAGTACTTC
>TRBD1|NA|TRBJ2-2|TRBV19
CASRTGTGNTGELFF
TGTGCCAGTAGGACCGGGACAGGGAACACCGGGGAGCTGTTTTTT
>TRBD1|NA|TRBJ2-7|TRBV19
CASSIKGASYRDRYYEQYF
TGTGCCAGTAGTATAAAGGGGGCATCGTACCGGGACAGATACTACGAGCAGTACTTC
>TRBD1|NA|TRBJ2-7|TRBV5-4
CASSLKQGALDEQYF
TGTGCCAGCAGTTTGAAACAGGGGGCTCTAGATGAGCAGTACTTC
>NA|NA|TRBJ1-5|TRBV6-5
CASRGAGLGQPQHF
TGTGCCAGCAGAGGTGCGGGGCTGGGTCAGCCCCAGCATTTT
>TRBD2|NA|TRBJ2-5|TRBV5-1
CASSFSGRAETQYF
TGCGCCAGCAGCTTTAGCGGGAGGGCAGAGACCCAGTACTTC
>NA|NA|TRBJ1-2|TRBV11-3
CASSPPGRVGYTF
TGTGCCAGCAGCCCCCCCGGGAGGGTCGGCTACACCTTC
>NA|NA|TRBJ1-2|TRBV20-1
CSASPGLSYGYTF
TGCAGTGCTAGTCCGGGATTGAGCTATGGCTACACCTTC
>TRBD2|NA|TRBJ2-1|TRBV7-2
CASTPLRGAGEQFF
TGTGCCAGCACCCCGTTGCGGGGGGCGGGGGAGCAGTTCTTC
>TRBD1|once|TRBJ1-1|TRBV18
CASGEGAANTEAFF
TGTGCCAGCGGAGAGGGGGCGGCGAACACTGAAGCTTTCTTT
>NA|NA|TRBJ1-1|TRBV6-6
CASSYSLRVNTEAFF
TGTGCCAGCAGTTACTCTCTCAGGGTGAACACTGAAGCTTTCTTT
>TRBD1|few|TRBJ1-5|TRBV28
CASSSGQRTGGSQPQHF
TGTGCCAGCAGTTCCGGTCAGAGGACAGGTGGGAGTCAGCCCCAGCATTTT
>TRBD2|NA|TRBJ2-3|TRBV24-1
CATSDSGTSGRAADTQYF
TGTGCCACCAGTGATTCCGGGACTAGCGGGAGGGCCGCAGATACGCAGTATTTT
>NA|once|TRBJ2-5|TRBV2
CASSDPGRETQYF
TGTGCCAGCAGTGACCCAGGGCGAGAGACCCAGTACTTC
>NA|NA|TRBJ2-3|TRBV6-5
CASKSQGSTDTQYF
TGTGCCAGCAAAAGCCAGGGGAGCACAGATACGCAGTATTTT
>NA|NA|TRBJ2-2|TRBV28
CASSLVRGHNTGELFF
TGTGCCAGCAGTTTAGTCCGGGGACACAACACCGGGGAGCTGTTTTTT
>TRBD1|NA|TRBJ1-1|TRBV7-9
CASTTDRGGTEAFF
TGTGCCAGCACCACAGACAGGGGAGGCACTGAAGCTTTCTTT
>TRBD2|NA|TRBJ2-4|TRBV28
CASGLAGPTTQKNIQYF
TGTGCCTCGGGACTAGCGGGACCCACCACCCAAAAAAACATTCAGTACTTC
>TRBD2|few|TRBJ2-1|TRBV19
CASKQGTSGRGEQFF
TGTGCCAGTAAACAGGGGACTAGCGGGAGGGGTGAGCAGTTCTTC
>NA|NA|TRBJ2-5|TRBV2
CASSERRAQETQYF
TGTGCCAGCAGTGAACGGCGGGCCCAAGAGACCCAGTACTTC
>NA|NA|TRBJ2-1|TRBV7-2
CASSLVPGPSYNEQFF
TGTGCCAGCAGCTTAGTACCAGGGCCGTCGTACAATGAGCAGTTCTTC
>NA|once|TRBJ2-5|TRBV19
CASKTARGALETQYF
TGTGCCAGTAAGACCGCCAGGGGGGCATTGGAGACCCAGTACTTC
>NA|NA|TRBJ2-7|TRBV27
CASRRQVTYEQYF
TGTGCCAGCAGAAGACAGGTAACCTACGAGCAGTACTTC
>TRBD2|NA|TRBJ2-7|TRBV6-5
CASATGRVQSYEQYF
TGTGCCAGTGCTACGGGGAGGGTCCAATCATACGAGCAGTACTTC
>TRBD1|NA|TRBJ1-4|TRBV28
CASRGTGYEKLFF
TGTGCCAGCAGAGGGACAGGGTATGAAAAACTGTTTTTT
>NA|NA|TRBJ1-6|TRBV11-3
CASSQGLSASPLHF
TGTGCCAGCAGCCAGGGACTGTCCGCTTCACCCCTCCACTTT
>NA|few|TRBJ2-7|TRBV27
CASSPNRDTPYEQYF
TGTGCCAGCAGTCCAAACCGGGACACCCCCTACGAGCAGTACTTC
>TRBD1|NA|TRBJ1-5|TRBV19
CASSTRQGRGEENQPQHF
TGTGCCAGTAGTACCCGACAGGGGCGAGGAGAGGAGAATCAGCCCCAGCATTTT
>TRBD1|NA|TRBJ2-2|TRBV19
CASSRTGGFSGELFF
TGTGCCAGTAGTAGAACAGGGGGCTTTTCCGGGGAGCTGTTTTTT
>NA|NA|TRBJ1-1|TRBV6-5
CASRTRTPNTEAFF
TGTGCCAGCAGGACGCGGACACCGAACACTGAAGCTTTCTTT
>NA|few|TRBJ2-2|TRBV15
CATSRDVGVTGELFF
TGTGCCACCAGCAGAGATGTGGGAGTCACCGGGGAGCTGTTTTTT